Following are 26 T cell receptor beta chains from one sample sequenced in a study of control samples from healthy donors and cancer patients (TCRdb year 2020). The library was prepared using the immunoSEQ multiplex PCR assay. TCRdb limited this immuneACCESS table to in-frame rearrangements with V and J called. A share of clones is missing; checked studies link under half to unresolved V genes, and the rest is unexplained. In this sample the table shows 150,000 to 200,000 clones, approximately 92% of which occur a single time. The ten largest clones capture about 1.4% of the sample. The source material was blood. The receptors here all came from a young man in good health.

This clone has just a few counts. The CDR3 region has the DNA TGTGCCAGCTCACCGGGAGGAAACACCGGGGAGCTGTTTTTT. It encodes CASSPGGNTGELFF. The chain uses TRBV18 and TRBJ2-2, with D tentatively TRBD2 (6 bases). Trimming removed 3 bases at V and 2 bases at J, with 7 bases between. CDR1 is KGHSH, CDR2 LQKENI, per germline. This CDR3 is built from 14 residues.

The chain uses TRBV6-5 and TRBJ1-6; no clear D. Germline assignment: CDR1 MNHEY and CDR2 SVGAGI. Deletions cut 2 bases from V and 8 bases from J, with 16 bases between. CDR3 length equals 16 residues. CDR3 sequence reads: CASSYGRVYADSPLHF. CDR3 DNA: TGTGCCAGCAGTTACGGGAGGGTTTACGCCGATTCACCCCTCCACTTT.

V gene TRBV7-9 combines with J gene TRBJ1-1; the D is unclear. Germline CDR1 and CDR2: SEHNR and FQNEAQ (reference sequence). The CDR3 covers 14 residues. V dropped 5 bases and J dropped 11 bases, with 21 bases sitting between them. The DNA for the CDR3 is TGTGCCAGCAGCCCATCAACCGGGCCCCAAGGGGCTTTCTTT. It yields the protein CASSPSTGPQGAFF.

V usage is TRBV19 and J usage is TRBJ1-6; D might be TRBD1 (6 bases). CDR1 and CDR2 (germline): LNHDA, SQIVND (reference sequence). V lost 2 bases to trimming and J lost 10 bases, with 18 bases between them. This CDR3 is built from 16 residues. The DNA for the CDR3 is TGTGCCAGTAGTATAAGTCTCCAGGGGACTAGGTCACCCCTCCACTTT. Its translation is CASSISLQGTRSPLHF.

This clone was observed a single time. The limits of the CDR3 on the DNA are not certain, so only TCRdb's listed CDR3 is given. The chain links TRBV5-4 to TRBJ2-2. The CDR3 contains 15 residues when both ends are counted. Germline V gene lookup returns CDR1 SGHNT and CDR2 YYREEE (reference sequence). This CDR3 is CASSFVGPGTGELFF.

J is TRBJ2-2 and V is TRBV5-1; 10 bases are a match to TRBD2. Germline-derived CDR1 and CDR2 are SGHRS and YFSETQ. The length of the CDR3 is 19 residues. V dropped 0 bases and J dropped 4; count of bases not matched to a gene: 12. CDR3 sequence reads: CASSLGQPWRTSGTGELFF. CDR3 nucleotides: TGCGCCAGCAGCTTGGGACAGCCCTGGAGGACTAGCGGCACCGGGGAGCTGTTTTTT.

This sequence joins TRBV30 and TRBJ1-5, with TRBD1 identical over 8 bases. Germline values: CDR1 GTSNPN, CDR2 SVGIG (reference sequence). This CDR3 spans 14 amino acids. V lost 3 bases to trimming and J lost 3 bases; unmatched junction nucleotides: 4. The CDR3 is CAWRRQGFNQPQHF. As DNA, the CDR3 is TGTGCCTGGAGAAGACAGGGGTTCAATCAGCCCCAGCATTTT.

CDR3 sequence: CASSARTSGGFLVSHTQYF. The CDR3 DNA is TGTGCCAGCAGCGCACGGACTAGCGGGGGGTTTCTGGTATCTCATACGCAGTATTTT. This chain connects TRBV9 to TRBJ2-3, with 14 bases fitting TRBD2. With V trimmed by 3 bases and J by 7 bases, 16 bases remained unmatched. The CDR3 is 19 amino acids. Germline values: CDR1 SGDLS, CDR2 YYNGEE.

This clone was counted a single time. The genes are TRBV6-2 or TRBV6-3 and TRBJ2-2; D unresolved. The CDR3 sequence is 13 residues long. Trimming took off 4 bases at V and 6 bases at J, with 9 bases between the two ends. Germline V gene lookup returns CDR1 MNHEY and CDR2 SVGEGT. The CDR3 is CASSFGPAGELFF. The CDR3 DNA follows: TGTGCCAGCAGTTTCGGACCGGCCGGGGAGCTGTTTTTT.

This clone was found a few times. This sequence joins TRBV2 and TRBJ1-2; D might be TRBD1 (6 bases). CDR3 size: 14 residues. Germline V gives CDR1 SNHLY, CDR2 FYNNEI. Trimming took off 6 bases at V and 2 bases at J, with 13 bases between the two ends. CDR3 sequence (DNA): TGTGCCAGCAGACAAATCCAGGGGAACTATGGCTACACCTTC. This codes for CASRQIQGNYGYTF. The full variable domain, completed using reference TRBV2 and TRBJ1-2, is EPEVTQTPSHQVTQMGQEVILRCVPISNHLYFYWYRQILGQKVEFLVSFYNNEISEKSEIFDDQFSVERPDGSNFTLKIRSTKLEDSAMYFCASRQIQGNYGYTFGSGTRLTVV.

V and J are TRBV6-5 and TRBJ1-5; 8 nucleotides line up with TRBD1. Per the germline V gene, CDR1 is MNHEY and CDR2 is SVGAGI. J lost 8 bases, V lost 6 bases, and 6 bases had no gene match. The CDR3 sequence is 13 residues long. For the CDR3, the DNA is TGTGCCAGCAGCCTAGGGACAGGAGAGCCCCAGCATTTT. Protein product: CASSLGTGEPQHF.

The V and J genes are TRBV24-1 and TRBJ1-4, with 9 bases matching TRBD1. V was pared by 4 bases and J by 0 bases, with 8 bases of the junction left unmatched. The CDR3 runs to 18 residues. Per the germline V gene, CDR1 is KGHDR and CDR2 is SFDVKD. The CDR3, as DNA: TGTGCCACCAGTGAGCCGGGACAGGGACGTGCAACTAATGAAAAACTGTTTTTT. Amino acids: CATSEPGQGRATNEKLFF.

The chain links TRBV7-9 to TRBJ2-7; D is uncertain. The CDR3 has 19 residues. Trimming shortened V by 5 bases and J by 5 bases, and 31 bases separated the two germline ends. Germline V CDR1 and CDR2: SEHNR, FQNEAQ (reference sequence). The CDR3 spells CASSAQTPGGRIFGDEQYF. The CDR3 DNA reads TGTGCCAGCAGCGCTCAAACACCCGGCGGCAGGATTTTTGGTGACGAGCAGTACTTC.

The chain combines TRBV6-2 or TRBV6-3 with TRBJ2-2; 8 nucleotides align to TRBD1. Germline V gives CDR1 MNHEY, CDR2 SVGEGT. The trim removed 6 bases at V and 7 bases at J, leaving 7 bases unmatched. The CDR3 runs 14 residues. The CDR3 is CASSRGQAIGELFF. The CDR3 bases are TGTGCCAGCAGCAGGGGACAGGCAATCGGGGAGCTGTTTTTT.

The chain is built from TRBV4-1 and TRBJ2-7; no reliable D call. Trimming removed 0 bases at V and 6 bases at J, with 6 bases between. Germline values: CDR1 MGHRA, CDR2 YSYEKL. The CDR3 loop spans 12 amino acids. The CDR3: CASSQDMGEQYF. In DNA, the CDR3 is TGCGCCAGCAGCCAAGATATGGGCGAGCAGTACTTC.

J is TRBJ1-2 and V is TRBV11-2, with 9 bases lining up with TRBD1. The germline V gene encodes CDR1 SGHAT and CDR2 FQNNGV. This CDR3 is built from 15 residues. V lost 2 bases and J lost 7; bases outside the gene matches: 8. DNA of the CDR3: TGTGCCAGCAGCTTAACAGGGGGCGGACTCTTTGGCTACACCTTC. Translating gives CASSLTGGGLFGYTF.

The rearrangement uses TRBV10-1 and TRBJ2-5; D is ambiguous. Deletions cut 3 bases from V and 3 bases from J, with 5 bases between. The germline V gene has CDR1 WNHNN and CDR2 SYGVQD (reference sequence). This CDR3 region has 12 residues. CDR3 in amino acids: CASSDTEETQYF. The CDR3 nucleotides are TGCGCCAGCAGTGACACGGAAGAGACCCAGTACTTC.

This clone was picked up one time. V gene TRBV7-9 combines with J gene TRBJ2-7; TRBD1 is a possible D gene (7 bases). Germline CDR1 and CDR2: SEHNR and FQNEAQ (reference sequence). CDR3 length: 13 amino acids. The V end lost 5 bases, the J end lost 4 bases, and 12 bases lay between the germline ends. The CDR3 DNA is TGTGCCAGCAGCCGACAGGGACTTTACGAGCAGTACTTC. This sequence encodes CASSRQGLYEQYF.

The chain joins TRBV24-1 to TRBJ1-5; TRBD1 is a possible D gene (6 bases). CDR1 and CDR2 (germline): KGHDR, SFDVKD. The V end was cut by 4 bases, the J end by 1 base, with 16 bases between. This CDR3 contains 17 residues. CDR3 DNA sequence: TGTGCCACCAGTGAGTCCAGGCCGGGACAAAGCAATCAGCCCCAGCATTTT. It yields the protein CATSESRPGQSNQPQHF.

The chain links TRBV7-9 to TRBJ1-3; D gene ambiguous. V lost 4 bases to trimming and J lost 2 bases, with 3 bases between them. The CDR3 consists of 12 residues. CDR1 and CDR2 from the germline V gene are SEHNR and FQNEAQ (reference sequence). In nucleotides, the CDR3 is TGTGCCAGCAGCTCGACTGGAAACACCATATATTTT. Translating gives CASSSTGNTIYF.

This rearrangement joins TRBV10-3 to TRBJ1-5; D unclear. The CDR3 has 13 residues. From germline, CDR1 is ENHRY and CDR2 SYGVKD. With 5 bases removed from V and 3 bases from J, the gap between germline ends came to 8 bases. CDR3 sequence: CAISLDLNQPQHF. The CDR3 DNA sequence: TGTGCCATCAGTTTGGACCTCAATCAGCCCCAGCATTTT.

This chain uses TRBV5-1 with TRBJ2-7; 9 bases line up with TRBD1. The CDR3 has 15 amino acids. After removal of 0 bases from V and 3 bases from J, the junction contained 4 bases not matched to a gene. The V gene's germline CDR1 is SGHRS and CDR2 YFSETQ. CDR3 amino acids: CASSLGGQGLYEQYF. Written as DNA, the CDR3 is TGCGCCAGCAGCTTGGGGGGACAGGGCCTCTACGAGCAGTACTTC.

The chain is built from TRBV23-1 and TRBJ2-7; a weak D match, TRBD1 (6 bases). TRBV23-1 is classed as an ORF, of uncertain function. This CDR3 has 17 amino acids. V was clipped by 0 bases and J by 5 bases, with 20 bases between them. CDR3 nucleotide sequence: TGCGCCAGCAGTCAATCTTCTCCGGACAGTTCAGTACACGAGCAGTACTTC. Translation gives CASSQSSPDSSVHEQYF.

The V call is TRBV5-1, the J call TRBJ1-4; 8 bases are a match to TRBD1. V dropped 4 bases and J dropped 7; count of bases not matched to a gene: 6. CDR1 is SGHRS, CDR2 YFSETQ, per germline. This CDR3 has 14 amino acids. CDR3 nucleotides: TGCGCCAGCAGCCCAGACAGGGGTTTTGAAAAACTGTTTTTT. Its translation is CASSPDRGFEKLFF.

The rearrangement links TRBV30 to TRBJ1-1; D might be TRBD1 (6 bases). Germline V lookup: CDR1 GTSNPN, CDR2 SVGIG (reference sequence). The V end was cut by 3 bases, the J end by 1 base, with 9 bases between. The CDR3 runs 13 residues. The CDR3 is CAWRTGRNTEAFF. The CDR3 DNA sequence: TGTGCCTGGAGAACAGGGCGGAACACTGAAGCTTTCTTT.

The rearrangement joins TRBV27 to TRBJ2-1, with TRBD2 matching over 10 bases. Germline V lookup: CDR1 MNHEY, CDR2 SMNVEV (reference sequence). CDR3 length: 18 amino acids. V gave up 5 bases and J gave up 1 base; unmatched junction bases: 11. The CDR3 loop reads CASSHALAGFGSYNEQFF. As DNA, the CDR3 is TGTGCCAGCAGTCATGCACTAGCGGGATTTGGGTCCTACAATGAGCAGTTCTTC.